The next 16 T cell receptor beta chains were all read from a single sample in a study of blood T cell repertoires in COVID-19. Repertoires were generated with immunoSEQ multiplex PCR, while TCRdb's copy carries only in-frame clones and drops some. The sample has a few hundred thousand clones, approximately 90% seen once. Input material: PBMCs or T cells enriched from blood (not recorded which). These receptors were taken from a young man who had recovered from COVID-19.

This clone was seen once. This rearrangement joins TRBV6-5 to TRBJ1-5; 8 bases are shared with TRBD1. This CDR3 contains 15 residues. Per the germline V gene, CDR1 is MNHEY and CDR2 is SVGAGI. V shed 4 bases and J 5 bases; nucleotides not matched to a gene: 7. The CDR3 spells CASSSPDRVHQPQHF. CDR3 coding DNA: TGTGCCAGCAGTTCCCCGGACAGGGTGCATCAGCCCCAGCATTTT.

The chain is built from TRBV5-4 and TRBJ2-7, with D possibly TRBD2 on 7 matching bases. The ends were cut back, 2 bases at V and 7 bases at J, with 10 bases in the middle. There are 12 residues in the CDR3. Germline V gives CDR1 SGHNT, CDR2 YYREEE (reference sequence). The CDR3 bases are TGTGCCAGCAGCTTTGGGGGGGCGGAGCAGTACTTC. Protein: CASSFGGAEQYF.

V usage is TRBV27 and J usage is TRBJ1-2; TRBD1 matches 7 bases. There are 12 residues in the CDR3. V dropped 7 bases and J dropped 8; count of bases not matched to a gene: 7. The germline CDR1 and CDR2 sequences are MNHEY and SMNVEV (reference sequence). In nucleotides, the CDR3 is TGTGCCAGCACTACGACAGGGAAGGGCTACACCTTC. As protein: CASTTTGKGYTF.

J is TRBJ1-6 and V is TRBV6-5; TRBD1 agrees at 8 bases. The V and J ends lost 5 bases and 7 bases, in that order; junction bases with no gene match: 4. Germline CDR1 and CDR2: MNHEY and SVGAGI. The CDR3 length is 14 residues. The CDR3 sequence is CASSRDRINSPLHF. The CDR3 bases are TGTGCCAGCAGTCGGGACAGGATAAATTCACCCCTCCACTTT.

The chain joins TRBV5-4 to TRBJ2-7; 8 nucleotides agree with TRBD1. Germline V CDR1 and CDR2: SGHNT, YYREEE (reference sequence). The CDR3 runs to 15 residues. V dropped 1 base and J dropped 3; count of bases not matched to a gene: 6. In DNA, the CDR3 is TGTGCCAGCAGCTTGTTGGGACAGGACCACTACGAGCAGTACTTC. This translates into CASSLLGQDHYEQYF.

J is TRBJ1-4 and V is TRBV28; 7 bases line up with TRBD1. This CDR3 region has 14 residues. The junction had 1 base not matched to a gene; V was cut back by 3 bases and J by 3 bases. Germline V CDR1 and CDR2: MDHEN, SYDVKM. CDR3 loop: CASSLTGPNEKLFF. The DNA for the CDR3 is TGTGCCAGCAGTTTGACAGGGCCTAATGAAAAACTGTTTTTT.

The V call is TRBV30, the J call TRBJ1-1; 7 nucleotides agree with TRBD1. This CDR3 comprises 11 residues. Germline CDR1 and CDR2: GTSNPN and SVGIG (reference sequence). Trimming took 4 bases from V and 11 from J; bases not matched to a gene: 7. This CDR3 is CAWTIDRVAFF. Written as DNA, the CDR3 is TGTGCCTGGACGATCGACAGGGTCGCTTTCTTT.

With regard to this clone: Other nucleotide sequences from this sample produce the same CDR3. The CDR3 nucleotides are TGTGCCAGCAGCCTAGGGGGGACATACGAGCAGTACTTC. This gives the protein CASSLGGTYEQYF. V gene TRBV7-8 combines with J gene TRBJ2-7, with D perhaps assigned TRBD1 or TRBD2 (6 bases each). The CDR3 covers 13 residues. Looked up from germline, CDR1 is SGHVS and CDR2 is FQNEAQ. With 5 bases removed from V and 4 bases from J, the gap between germline ends came to 12 bases. Supplemented by reference TRBV7-8 and TRBJ2-7, the full variable domain reads GAGVSQSPRYKVAKRGQDVALRCDPISGHVSLFWYQQALGQGPEFLTYFQNEAQLDKSGLPSDRFFAERPEGSVSTLKIQRTQQEDSAVYLCASSLGGTYEQYFGPGTRLTVT.

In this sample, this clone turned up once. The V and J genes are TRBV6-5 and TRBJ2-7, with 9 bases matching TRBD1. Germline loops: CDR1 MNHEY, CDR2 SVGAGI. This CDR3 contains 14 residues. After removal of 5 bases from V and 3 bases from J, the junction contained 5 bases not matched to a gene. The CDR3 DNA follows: TGTGCCAGCAGTCGAGGGGACAGGGTCTACGAGCAGTACTTC. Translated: CASSRGDRVYEQYF.

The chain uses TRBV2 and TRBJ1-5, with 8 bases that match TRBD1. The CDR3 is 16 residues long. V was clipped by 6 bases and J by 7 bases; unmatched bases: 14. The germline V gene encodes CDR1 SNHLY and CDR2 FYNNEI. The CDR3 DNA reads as TGTGCCAGCAGGGAATTAGGACAGGGTGTCGGGCAGCCCCAGCATTTT. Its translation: CASRELGQGVGQPQHF. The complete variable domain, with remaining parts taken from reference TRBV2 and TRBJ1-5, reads EPEVTQTPSHQVTQMGQEVILRCVPISNHLYFYWYRQILGQKVEFLVSFYNNEISEKSEIFDDQFSVERPDGSNFTLKIRSTKLEDSAMYFCASRELGQGVGQPQHFGDGTRLSIL.

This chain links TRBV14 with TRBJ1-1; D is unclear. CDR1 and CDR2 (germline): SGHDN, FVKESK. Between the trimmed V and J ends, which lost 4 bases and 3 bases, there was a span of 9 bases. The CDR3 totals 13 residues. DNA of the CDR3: TGTGCCAGCAGCCCGGGGTGGGACACTGAAGCTTTCTTT. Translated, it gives CASSPGWDTEAFF.

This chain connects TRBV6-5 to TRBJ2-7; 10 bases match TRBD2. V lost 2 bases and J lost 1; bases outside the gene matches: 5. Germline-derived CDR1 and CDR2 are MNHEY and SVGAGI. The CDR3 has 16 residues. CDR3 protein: CASSYISTSGSYEQYF. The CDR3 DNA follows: TGTGCCAGCAGTTACATTTCGACTAGCGGGTCCTACGAGCAGTACTTC.

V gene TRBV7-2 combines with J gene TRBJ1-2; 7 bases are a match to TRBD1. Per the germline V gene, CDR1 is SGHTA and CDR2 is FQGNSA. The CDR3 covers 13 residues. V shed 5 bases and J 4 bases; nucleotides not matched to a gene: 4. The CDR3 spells CASSPGQSYGYTF. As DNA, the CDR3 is TGTGCCAGCAGCCCGGGACAGAGCTATGGCTACACCTTC.

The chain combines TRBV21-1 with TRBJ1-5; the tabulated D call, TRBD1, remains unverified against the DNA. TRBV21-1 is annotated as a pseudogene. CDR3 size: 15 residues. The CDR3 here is CASRDRGKSNQPQHF. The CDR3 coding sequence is TGTGCCAGCCGGGACAGGGGAAAAAGCAATCAGCCCCAGCATTTT.

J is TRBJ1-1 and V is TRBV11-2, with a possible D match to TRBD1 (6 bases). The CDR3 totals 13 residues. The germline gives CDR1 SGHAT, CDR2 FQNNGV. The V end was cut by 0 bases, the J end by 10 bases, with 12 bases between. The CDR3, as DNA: TGTGCCAGCAGCTTAGAAGGGGGTCCCGGAGCTTTCTTT. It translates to CASSLEGGPGAFF.

CDR3 in amino acids: CASSLWADIRYEQYF. DNA for the CDR3: TGTGCCAGCAGTTTATGGGCGGACATCCGCTACGAGCAGTACTTC. The chain employs TRBV28 and TRBJ2-7; perhaps TRBD1 as D (5 bases). The CDR3 runs to 15 residues. Germline CDR1 and CDR2: MDHEN and SYDVKM. V was shortened by 0 bases and J by 3 bases, with 12 bases between the two germline ends.